Each of the 10 T cell receptor beta chains below was sequenced from the same sample in a study of CD8+ T cells in alopecia areata. Once RNA had been extracted, it was reverse transcribed into cDNA to act as the sequencing template. The assay was immunoSEQ multiplex PCR, and TCRdb's table has in-frame clones only and misses some. Of 150,000 to 200,000 clones in the sample, around three fifths were seen once. Treatment specified: oral pan-JAK inhibitor, 5-10 mg twice daily. The sample consisted of CD8+ T cells sorted from blood, taken at week 24, from a patient treated with tofacitinib. Source of these receptors: a human donor with alopecia areata.

The chain has TRBV19 and TRBJ2-7; 10 nucleotides match TRBD1. Per the germline V gene, CDR1 is LNHDA and CDR2 is SQIVND (reference sequence). The CDR3 loop spans 16 amino acids. V shed 3 bases, J shed 2 bases, and the junction held 7 bases outside the gene matches. CDR3 residues: CASSIGTGTGAYEQYF. DNA of the CDR3: TGTGCCAGTAGTATCGGGACCGGGACAGGGGCCTACGAGCAGTACTTC.

V and J are TRBV4-1 and TRBJ2-7; possible D gene TRBD1, 6 bases. CDR3 length equals 15 residues. V was shortened by 4 bases and J by 4 bases, with 17 bases between the two germline ends. Germline CDR1 is MGHRA and CDR2 is YSYEKL. The DNA of the CDR3 is TGCGCCAGCAGCCTACTTCAGGGGCAAGGGTACGAGCAGTACTTC. It specifies CASSLLQGQGYEQYF.

V usage is TRBV13 and J usage is TRBJ2-7; D might be TRBD1 or TRBD2, each matching 5 bases. The CDR3 spans 14 residues. The germline V gene has CDR1 PRHDT and CDR2 FYEKMQ (reference sequence). Trimming pared 5 bases from V and 2 bases from J, leaving 13 bases between. CDR3 bases: TGTGCCAGCAGCCTCCGGGACGGAACCTACGAGCAGTACTTC. It yields the protein CASSLRDGTYEQYF.

This chain connects TRBV27 to TRBJ2-1; D is uncertain. This CDR3 has 14 amino acids. The germline V gene has CDR1 MNHEY and CDR2 SMNVEV (reference sequence). Deletions cut 0 bases from V and 9 bases from J, with 12 bases between. The CDR3 DNA reads as TGTGCCAGCAGTTTATCAGTCTGGCCCCCTGAGCAGTTCTTC. Translated, it gives CASSLSVWPPEQFF.

This clone was seen a handful of times. This chain links TRBV15 with TRBJ1-6; possibly TRBD1 for D (6 bases). Trimming pared 0 bases from V and 5 bases from J, leaving 20 bases between. There are 19 residues in the CDR3. Germline V gene sequence: CDR1 LNHNV, CDR2 YYDKDF (reference sequence). The CDR3 loop is CATSRDRGAGNGDNSPLHF. The CDR3 DNA sequence: TGTGCCACCAGCAGAGATCGGGGGGCCGGGAACGGTGATAATTCACCCCTCCACTTT. The variable domain in full, completed from reference TRBV15 and TRBJ1-6, reads DAMVIQNPRYQVTQFGKPVTLSCSQTLNHNVMYWYQQKSSQAPKLLFHYYDKDFNNEADTPDNFQSRRPNTSFCFLDIRSPGLGDTAMYLCATSRDRGAGNGDNSPLHFGNGTRLTVT.

This chain links TRBV27 with TRBJ2-3; 12 nucleotides match TRBD2. CDR1 and CDR2 (germline): MNHEY, SMNVEV (reference sequence). This CDR3 region has 16 residues. V lost 2 bases and J lost 6; bases outside the gene matches: 6. The CDR3 nucleotides read TGTGCCAGCAGTTTACTAGCGGGGGGGCCAGGGGATACGCAGTATTTT. It is translated as CASSLLAGGPGDTQYF.

This sequence joins TRBV27 and TRBJ1-6, with a tentative D call TRBD1 (5 bases). This CDR3 contains 15 residues. V was clipped by 5 bases and J by 7 bases, with 15 bases between them. Germline V gene lookup returns CDR1 MNHEY and CDR2 SMNVEV (reference sequence). Here the CDR3 reads CASSIGAGTNSPLHF. For the CDR3, the DNA is TGTGCCAGCAGTATAGGAGCGGGGACCAATTCACCCCTCCACTTT.

This clone was seen only a few times. The rearrangement joins TRBV13 to TRBJ2-5; D is unclear. This CDR3 is 12 amino acids long. V gave up 5 bases and J gave up 0 bases, with 4 bases separating them. Per the germline V gene, CDR1 is PRHDT and CDR2 is FYEKMQ (reference sequence). CDR3 loop: CASSPDQETQYF. The CDR3 coding sequence is TGTGCCAGCAGCCCGGACCAAGAGACCCAGTACTTC.

The J gene is TRBJ2-1, the V gene TRBV15; the D gene could be TRBD1 or TRBD2 (5 bases each). V was trimmed by 3 bases and J by 0 bases, leaving 12 bases between them. This CDR3 region has 16 residues. Germline CDR1 and CDR2: LNHNV and YYDKDF (reference sequence). CDR3 loop: CATSRGAGSSYNEQFF. The CDR3 DNA reads as TGTGCCACCAGCAGGGGTGCAGGGAGCTCCTACAATGAGCAGTTCTTC.

The sample holds one count of this clone. The CDR3 DNA follows: TGTGCCTGGGTGGTCAGGGGGCTGGATGGCTACACCTTC. Protein: CAWVVRGLDGYTF. The chain couples TRBV30 to TRBJ1-2, with 8 nucleotides matching TRBD1. Germline CDR1 is GTSNPN and CDR2 is SVGIG (reference sequence). This CDR3 spans 13 amino acids. The trim removed 5 bases at V and 6 bases at J, leaving 8 bases unmatched.